This T cell receptor beta chain was sequenced in a study of metastatic and nonmetastatic thyroid tumors. The CDR3 is 16 amino acids. Per germline, CDR1 SGHRS and CDR2 YFSETQ. The V gene end was trimmed by 1 base and the J gene end by 7 bases; junction bases not matched to a gene: 10. This clone was observed at least ten times. No treatment of any kind had been given to any patient before thyroid surgery. MiXCR re-clonotyped the PCR reads for TCRdb. The table has more than 10,000 clones, around a quarter seen once. Sequenced sample: tumor tissue. The receptor was derived from a female donor with papillary thyroid cancer or a benign thyroid nodule (not recorded which). Some clones in this sample may be carry-over from other donors' samples. The chain has TRBV5-1 and TRBJ2-5; 10 bases line up with TRBD1. The CDR3 nucleotides read TGCGCCAGCAGCTTGACCCCGGGACAGGGGACGGGGACCCAGTACTTC. It codes for CASSLTPGQGTGTQYF.